This T cell receptor beta chain stems from a study of blood T cell repertoires in COVID-19 (dated by TCRdb to the early 2020s). With regard to the full study: Samples covering the acute and convalescent phases of COVID-19 were provided by collaborators in the United States, Italy and Spain. The repertoires were released in a freely available public database intended as a resource for research on the immune response to SARS-CoV-2. The material from the prospective study consisted of cDNA or gDNA derived from T cells, B-cell-depleted T cells, or PBMCs. The samples were drawn from two sources: the first 160 participants of the ongoing ImmuneRACE study, and 1,254 subjects contributed by 6 global collaborators. Where available, HLA class I and class II types were obtained from metadata supplied by the sample provider rather than from assay-based typing. Subjects who had been exposed to COVID-19, were actively infected with it, or had recovered from it provided the deeply sampled blood TCRbeta repertoires that made up the dataset. Sample metadata almost always included a de-identified subject ID, COVID-19 status, age in years and sex. What the research found in general, with its limitations: How much clinical and demographic metadata was included differed by source and by participant, and the metadata was provided uncurated.

Turning to this clone: The clone's antigen remains unknown. It has no much larger one-base neighbor in the sample; base qualities were not kept.

The immunoSEQ Assay, a bias-controlled multiplex PCR, was used to amplify TCRbeta CDR3 regions from genomic DNA. The authors' pipeline ran thus. Nucleated cell counts per sample were estimated from amplification of reference gene primers within the assay. To quantify the absolute abundance of each unique TCRbeta CDR3 rearrangement, sequence reads were collapsed and filtered. Productive Simpson clonality was computed per sample as the square root of Simpson's diversity index over productive rearrangements. In TCRdb, the immuneACCESS table is reduced to in-frame sequences with V and J assigned. These tables do not hold every clone; where another copy was compared, an unresolved V gene accounts for under half, and the others remain unexplained. V, J and clone size derive from that table, while D and trimming were established from the DNA sequence. The sample profile shows 95,000 to 150,000 clones; roughly 83% of them were found once. The ten largest clones add up to around 5% of the sample.

Reading from cysteine to phenylalanine, the CDR3 counts 12 amino acids. The read is trimmed to its CDR3 DNA, 36 bases read in frame from base 1. Reading the germline V gene gives CDR1 SNHLY and CDR2 FYNNEI. The junction carries 13 bases between V and J, which are trimmed by 8 bases and 6 bases respectively. Each collaborating institution followed its own protocols to collect whole blood in K2EDTA tubes. For TCRbeta analysis, collaborators shipped samples as frozen whole blood, isolated PBMCs, or DNA extracted from either of those sample types. Sequenced: peripheral blood. The origin of this receptor is a human donor in a cohort sampled during active COVID-19. Rearrangement joined TRBV2 to TRBJ1-1; TRBD1 is a weak D gene call, 5 bases matching. The CDR3 loop reads CASGGILPEAFF. The nucleotide sequence is given as TGTGCCAGCGGGGGGATTTTGCCTGAAGCTTTCTTT.